Listed below are T cell receptor beta chains from one sample, sequenced in a study of OX40 agonist ivuxolimab in advanced cancers. Only in-frame clones appear in the TCRdb table, and some are missing; sequencing was by immunoSEQ multiplex PCR. The sample yields tens of thousands of clones, about 88% seen once. Sequencing used CD4+ or CD8+ T cells sorted from blood, obtained in a trial of the OX40 agonist ivuxolimab. The receptor set was obtained from an adult with an advanced solid tumor such as melanoma, head and neck, liver or kidney cancer. Both conserved end residues are part of each CDR3. D genes are given only for firm matches. Size values are once, few and many counts, or a class for expanded clones, and some rows have none.

TRBJ1-1 TRBV7-9 - - TGTGCCAGCAGCTTAGGAGGGGCCGGGACCGAAGCTTTCTTT CASSLGGAGTEAFF
TRBJ1-6 TRBV27 few - TGTGCCAGCAGTTTACGGGGGTCCTACAATTCACCCCTCCACTTT CASSLRGSYNSPLHF
TRBJ1-2 TRBV29-1 - - TGCAGCGTTGAAGAATCAGAATCTCGGTATGGCTACACCTTC CSVEESESRYGYTF
TRBJ1-6 TRBV7-9 - - TGTGCCACCATAAGCGCAGCCCTTAATTCACCCCTCCACTTT CATISAALNSPLHF
TRBJ2-1 TRBV4-2 - TRBD2 TGTGCCAGCAGCCCCGGGACTAGCGGATTCAATGAGCAGTTCTTC CASSPGTSGFNEQFF
TRBJ2-3 TRBV27 - TRBD2 TGTGCCAGCAGTTTACTGACTAGCGGGAGGCTCCGCACAGATACGCAGTATTTT CASSLLTSGRLRTDTQYF
TRBJ2-3 TRBV7-9 - - TGTGCCAGCAGCTTAGGCGGGGACACAGATACGCAGTATTTT CASSLGGDTDTQYF
TRBJ2-7 TRBV23-1 - - TGCGCCAGCAGTCAAAGGTACTTGTCAGGGGCCAACTACGAGCAGTACTTC CASSQRYLSGANYEQYF
TRBJ2-5 TRBV2 - - TGTGCCAGCAGTGAGCCTGACAGATTAAGTGATCAAGAGACCCAGTACTTC CASSEPDRLSDQETQYF
TRBJ2-3 TRBV7-2 - - TGTGCCAGCAGCATTCCCCTTAGCGTCCTCACAGATACGCAGTATTTT CASSIPLSVLTDTQYF
TRBJ1-1 TRBV27 - TRBD1 TGTGCCAGCAGTCTCGGACAGGGCAAGGGTGAAGCTTTCTTT CASSLGQGKGEAFF
TRBJ1-5 TRBV2 - - TGTGCCACGTCTTCCTATAGCAATCAGCCCCAGCATTTT CATSSYSNQPQHF
TRBJ2-3 TRBV4-3 - - TGCGCCAGCAGCCACGGACCCCGCACAGATACGCAGTATTTT CASSHGPRTDTQYF
TRBJ2-7 TRBV11-2 - TRBD2 TGTGCCAGCAGATCTAGCGGGGCTTCCGAGCAGTACTTC CASRSSGASEQYF
TRBJ2-5 TRBV19 - - TGTGCCAGTAGTCTAGACTTTCAAGAGACCCAGTACTTC CASSLDFQETQYF
TRBJ1-6 TRBV27 - - TGTGCCAGCAGTTTGCAGTATAATTCACCCCTCCACTTT CASSLQYNSPLHF
TRBJ2-1 TRBV11-2 - - TGTGCCAGCAGCTTAGCCCCTGAGCAGTTCTTC CASSLAPEQFF
TRBJ1-2 TRBV11-2 - - TGTGCCAGCAGCTTAGAGATGCAGAACTATGGCTACACCTTC CASSLEMQNYGYTF
TRBJ2-5 TRBV9 - - TGTGCCAGCAGCGTGGGCCTGGGGGAAGGTGAGACCCAGTACTTC CASSVGLGEGETQYF
TRBJ2-7 TRBV5-1 - TRBD2 TGCGCCAGCGGCGCGGGATTAGCGGGAGGGCGGAGAGAGCAGTACTTC CASGAGLAGGRREQYF
TRBJ2-5 TRBV10-1 - - TGCGCCAGCGTGTCTGGTGAGACCCAGTACTTC CASVSGETQYF
TRBJ2-4 TRBV7-9 - TRBD1 TGTGCCAGCAGCTCCGGACAGGGAAGGGTCGGCAAAAACATTCAGTACTTC CASSSGQGRVGKNIQYF
TRBJ2-5 TRBV7-8 - TRBD1 TGTGCCAACTCTCTTAGGACAGGATCACAAGAGACCCAGTACTTC CANSLRTGSQETQYF
TRBJ2-7 TRBV29-1 - - TGCAGCGTTGCCCAGGGGACGGGCTACGAGCAGTACTTC CSVAQGTGYEQYF
TRBJ1-6 TRBV5-6 - TRBD1 TGTGCCAGCAGCGGAGGACAGGGTCTCTCGGATTCACCCCTCCACTTT CASSGGQGLSDSPLHF
TRBJ1-1 TRBV4-3 - - TGCGCCAGCAGCCAAGATTTGCGGGGCTTCACTGAAGCTTTCTTT CASSQDLRGFTEAFF
TRBJ2-1 TRBV5-1 - TRBD2 TGCGCCAGCAGTGCACTTAGCGGGAGTTTAGTGAATGAGCAGTTCTTC CASSALSGSLVNEQFF
TRBJ2-7 TRBV27 - - TGTGCCAGCAGTTTCAGTCAGGGGAGCTTTTTCGAGCAGTACTTC CASSFSQGSFFEQYF
TRBJ2-4 TRBV19 - TRBD2 TGTGCCAGTAGTCCCCGGACTAGCGGCTTAAACATTCAGTACTTC CASSPRTSGLNIQYF
TRBJ1-5 TRBV28 - TRBD1 TGTGCCAGCAGTCGCTACAGGGGGCCCAGCGCCAATCAGCCCCAGCATTTT CASSRYRGPSANQPQHF
TRBJ2-7 TRBV5-6 - - TGTGCCAGCAGCTACCAGGGACGGAGCTACGAGCAGTACTTC CASSYQGRSYEQYF
TRBJ2-2 TRBV6-1 - - TGTGCCAGCAGTGAGGGGAGAATCGCCGGGGAGCTGTTTTTT CASSEGRIAGELFF
TRBJ2-3 TRBV5-1 - - TGCGCCAGCAGCTTCCCTAGCTCCACAGATACGCAGTATTTT CASSFPSSTDTQYF
TRBJ2-3 TRBV28 - - TGTGCCAGCAGTTTGGATCGGCTAGGCACAGATACGCAGTATTTT CASSLDRLGTDTQYF
TRBJ2-2 TRBV19 once - TGTGCCAGTAGGCCGGGCCCTAACACCGGGGAGCTGTTTTTT CASRPGPNTGELFF
TRBJ2-7 TRBV7-9 - TRBD2 TGTGCCAGCAGCTTTGTAGCGGGACCCTTCGAATTCCACGAGCAGTACTTC CASSFVAGPFEFHEQYF
TRBJ2-3 TRBV20-1 - - TGCAGTGCGATGTTAGACGGTACGCAGTATTTT CSAMLDGTQYF
TRBJ1-2 TRBV27 few - TGTGCCAGCAGTTTAAAAACAGGTTTCTATGGCTACACCTTC CASSLKTGFYGYTF